Each of the 17 T cell receptor beta chains below was sequenced from the same sample in a study of human T cells and chemical hapten exposure. The time point here: pre-sensitization, week 0. Noted treatment: therapeutic diphenylcyclopropenone sensitization with weekly scalp DPC. TCRdb re-analysed the RACE reads in MiXCR, keeping a single row per CDR3 protein. The profile shows 300,000 to 400,000 distinct CDR3 sequences, 5% to 6.5% of them singletons. The specimen was whole blood, collected in connection with sensitization to the hapten diphenylcyclopropenone (DPC). These receptor sequences come from a woman between 45 and 60 years old with alopecia areata. Some clones in this sample may be carry-over from other donors' samples.

The chain recombines TRBV27 with TRBJ2-1; D unresolved. Trimming pared 5 bases from V and 8 bases from J, leaving 10 bases between. This CDR3 has 12 residues. The germline V gene encodes CDR1 MNHEY and CDR2 SMNVEV (reference sequence). The CDR3 sequence: CASSPRSHEQFF. DNA for the CDR3: TGTGCCAGCAGTCCCCGGTCCCATGAGCAGTTCTTC.

The chain combines TRBV15 with TRBJ1-2; D is undetermined. Germline-derived CDR1 and CDR2 are LNHNV and YYDKDF (reference sequence). This CDR3 region has 14 residues. The ends were cut back, 8 bases at V and 7 bases at J, with 20 bases in the middle. CDR3 sequence reads: CATGRGTEMGGYTF. In DNA form, the CDR3 reads TGTGCCACCGGGCGCGGAACTGAAATGGGTGGCTACACCTTC.

This clonotype has ten or more counts. The rearrangement uses TRBV25-1 and TRBJ2-2; tentatively, D is TRBD1 or TRBD2 (5 bases each). The length of the CDR3 is 14 residues. Deletions cut 4 bases from V and 7 bases from J, with 13 bases between. Germline CDR1 MGHDK, CDR2 SYGVNS. CDR3 residues: CASSGRDGVGELFF. The CDR3 DNA reads TGTGCCAGCAGTGGCCGGGACGGGGTCGGGGAGCTGTTTTTT.

This clonotype was counted many times. Here the CDR3 DNA reads TGTGCCAGCCGTCAAAGGGGTAGCGGTCTCTACGAGCAGTACTTC. It encodes CASRQRGSGLYEQYF. J is TRBJ2-7 and V is TRBV6-2 or TRBV6-3, with D perhaps matching TRBD2 (6 bases). Trimming took off 8 bases at V and 3 bases at J, with 20 bases between the two ends. Germline V gene data show CDR1 as MNHEY and CDR2 as SVGEGT. This CDR3 spans 15 amino acids.

In this sample, this clonotype turned up many times. V is TRBV12-3 or TRBV12-4 and J is TRBJ1-1, with TRBD1 identical over 7 bases. J gave up 8 bases and V 7 bases, and 7 bases lay outside the gene matches. There are 12 residues in the CDR3. This chain's CDR3 is CASTILGQEAFF. The CDR3 DNA is TGTGCCAGCACCATTTTGGGACAGGAAGCTTTCTTT.

This clonotype appeared a few times. The chain uses TRBV5-4 and TRBJ2-5; tentative D call: TRBD2 (5 bases). V was cut by 2 bases and J by 5 bases, with 13 bases left in between. This CDR3 comprises 14 residues. Germline V gene lookup returns CDR1 SGHNT and CDR2 YYREEE (reference sequence). This chain's CDR3 is CASSLLKEVETQYF. Written as DNA, the CDR3 is TGTGCCAGCAGCTTACTAAAGGAGGTGGAGACCCAGTACTTC. The variable domain in full, with the rest retrieved from reference TRBV5-4 and TRBJ2-5, is ETGVTQSPTHLIKTRGQQVTLRCSSQSGHNTVSWYQQALGQGPQFIFQYYREEENGRGNFPPRFSGLQFPNYSSELNVNALELDDSALYLCASSLLKEVETQYFGPGTRLLVL.

This clonotype was detected many times. The chain combines TRBV27 with TRBJ2-1; D is uncertain. V was shortened by 4 bases and J by 0 bases, with 4 bases between the two germline ends. The CDR3 is 13 amino acids. CDR1 MNHEY and CDR2 SMNVEV come from the germline V gene (reference sequence). The CDR3 spells CASSSSSYNEQFF. DNA of the CDR3: TGTGCCAGCAGTTCGAGCTCCTACAATGAGCAGTTCTTC.

This clonotype was seen more than once but under ten times. The chain is built from TRBV6-2 or TRBV6-3 and TRBJ2-3; D is unresolved. The germline V gene has CDR1 MNHEY and CDR2 SVGEGT. Trimming shortened V by 2 bases and J by 2 bases, and 11 bases separated the two germline ends. This CDR3 has 15 amino acids. CDR3 nucleotide sequence: TGTGCCAGCAGTTACGCCCCGGGTCTCACAGATACGCAGTATTTT. It yields the protein CASSYAPGLTDTQYF.

The J gene is TRBJ2-3, the V gene TRBV7-9; TRBD1 matches at 7 bases. V was pared by 3 bases and J by 1 base, with 10 bases of the junction left unmatched. Germline CDR1 is SEHNR and CDR2 is FQNEAQ (reference sequence). This CDR3 is built from 17 residues. In DNA, the CDR3 is TGTGCCAGCAGCTTTCCCGGGACAGCCCGCCGCACAGATACGCAGTATTTT. Translation: CASSFPGTARRTDTQYF.

This clonotype was recorded at least ten times. V is TRBV9 and J is TRBJ2-3, with unresolved D. V gave up 4 bases and J gave up 8 bases, with 23 bases separating them. The CDR3 extends over 16 amino acids. The V gene's germline CDR1 is SGDLS and CDR2 YYNGEE. CDR3 loop: CASSPMGRASDGTQYF. The DNA for the CDR3 is TGTGCCAGCAGCCCAATGGGAAGGGCGTCCGACGGTACGCAGTATTTT.

The table lists this clonotype with many counts. The rearrangement uses TRBV6-5 and TRBJ1-5; 8 bases are a match to TRBD1. The germline V gene has CDR1 MNHEY and CDR2 SVGAGI. The CDR3 totals 15 residues. V lost 4 bases, J lost 7 bases, and 9 bases stayed unmatched. The CDR3 here is CASSSIFTGGQPQHF. DNA of the CDR3: TGTGCCAGCAGTTCCATATTTACAGGGGGACAGCCCCAGCATTTT.

There are many counts of this clonotype. The chain couples TRBV9 to TRBJ1-1; tentatively, D is TRBD1 (5 bases). Per the germline V gene, CDR1 is SGDLS and CDR2 is YYNGEE. CDR3 size: 16 residues. Trimming removed 0 bases at V and 6 bases at J, with 18 bases between. The CDR3 reads CASSVVVGGLGAEAFF. CDR3 bases: TGTGCCAGCAGCGTAGTTGTTGGGGGTCTAGGCGCTGAAGCTTTCTTT.

This chain links TRBV4-3 with TRBJ2-3; TRBD2 aligns across 9 bases. The V segment lost 3 bases and the J segment 5 bases; nucleotides outside the gene matches: 9. This CDR3 region has 16 residues. CDR1 is LGHNA, CDR2 YSLEER, per germline. The CDR3 reads CASSQALAGAVDTQYF. As DNA, the CDR3 is TGCGCCAGCAGCCAGGCCTTAGCGGGAGCAGTAGATACGCAGTATTTT.

Regarding this clonotype: This may be a read error, as it is one base from a much larger clone. V and J are TRBV27 and TRBJ2-5, with a weak D call TRBD1 (5 bases). This CDR3 is built from 15 residues. With 5 bases removed from V and 4 bases from J, the gap between germline ends came to 17 bases. Germline V lookup: CDR1 MNHEY, CDR2 SMNVEV (reference sequence). CDR3 loop: CASSPLFPGRETQYF. For the CDR3, the DNA is TGTGCCAGCAGTCCCTTGTTCCCAGGGCGAGAGACCCAGTACTTC.

This clonotype was observed a few times. The V gene is TRBV12-3 or TRBV12-4, the J gene TRBJ1-1; no clear D gene. The V end was cut by 6 bases, the J end by 5 bases, with 10 bases between. CDR3 length: 12 residues. The CDR3 loop reads CASRVYGTEAFF. The DNA for the CDR3 is TGTGCCAGCAGAGTTTATGGTACTGAAGCTTTCTTT.

This clonotype was seen many times. The rearrangement links TRBV7-9 to TRBJ2-1; D unclear. Germline V gene data show CDR1 as SEHNR and CDR2 as FQNEAQ (reference sequence). The ends were cut back, 3 bases at V and 8 bases at J, with 5 bases in the middle. This CDR3 is built from 11 residues. CDR3 nucleotides: TGTGCCAGCAGCTTGTCTTATGAGCAGTTCTTC. Amino acid sequence: CASSLSYEQFF.

This clonotype was recorded at least ten times. The rearrangement joins TRBV10-3 to TRBJ2-1, with a possible D match to TRBD2 (5 bases). The germline gives CDR1 ENHRY, CDR2 SYGVKD. The CDR3 spans 15 residues. V lost 4 bases and J lost 0, with 10 bases in between. The CDR3 region is CAISGGLSSYNEQFF. In nucleotides, the CDR3 is TGTGCCATCAGTGGAGGGCTAAGCTCCTACAATGAGCAGTTCTTC.